This paragraph covers one T cell receptor (beta chain) sequence. Its antigen is unidentified. This may be a read error, as it is one base from a much larger clone. This entry is derived from a study of tumor-infiltrating lymphocytes in primary liver carcinoma. Germline CDR1 reads SEHNR; CDR2 reads FQNEAQ (reference sequence). The CDR3 totals 16 residues. V was clipped by 6 bases and J by 7 bases; unmatched bases: 10. The researchers produced TCR beta cDNA from about 510 ng total RNA with a constant-region primer. Library construction for TCR beta comprised three nested multiplex PCR rounds performed with slightly modified ARM-PCR. Amplification in the first two PCR rounds was performed using TRBV1-TRBV30 forward primers and a C-beta reverse primer for 10 cycles each. Each CDR3 protein is one row after TCRdb ran MiXCR on the multiplex PCR reads. The sample contains 95,000 to 100,000 distinct CDR3 sequences, approximately 70% of which appear only once.

Joint extraction of RNA and DNA used 20-30 mg of bulk tissue that was unsorted. Resecting the tumor surgically was how the patients' primary liver carcinoma was treated. General study points: Among top clones, only about 7-25% appeared in all five tumor regions.

The receptor was isolated from a woman aged 60-70 years with primary liver carcinoma and hepatitis B virus infection. The material sequenced was liver tumor tissue from sampling region 2. This sample's subset: tumor region T2, inferior pole. The chain employs TRBV7-9 and TRBJ2-3, with 13 bases fitting TRBD2. Written as DNA, the CDR3 is TGTGCCAGCAGGATACCCGGGACTAGCGGGACAAATACGCAGTATTTT. Its protein product is CASRIPGTSGTNTQYF.